Below, 2 T cell receptor beta chains from the same sample are listed, as sequenced in a study of OX40 agonist ivuxolimab in advanced cancers. Here immunoSEQ multiplex PCR was the method, and the copy in TCRdb shows in-frame clones only, minus some. The table lists around 35,000 clones, 70% to 85% of them singletons, with around 20% in the top ten. This specimen consisted of CD4+ or CD8+ T cells sorted from blood, obtained in a trial of the OX40 agonist ivuxolimab. The receptors stem from an adult with an advanced solid tumor such as melanoma, head and neck, liver or kidney cancer.

This clone has a handful of counts. This chain joins TRBV5-1 and TRBJ2-1, with TRBD2 matching 9 bases. Trimming cost V 7 bases and J 2 bases; bases outside gene matches: 13. CDR3 size: 17 residues. The germline CDR1 and CDR2 sequences are SGHRS and YFSETQ. The CDR3 coding sequence is TGCGCCAGCCGCAGCTTACAAGCGGGAGGAACCTACAATGAGCAGTTCTTC. This codes for CASRSLQAGGTYNEQFF.

The chain combines TRBV2 with TRBJ1-4; perhaps TRBD1 as D (6 bases). The V and J ends lost 6 bases and 4 bases respectively, with 15 bases between them. The germline V gene encodes CDR1 SNHLY and CDR2 FYNNEI. The CDR3 loop spans 15 amino acids. DNA of the CDR3: TGTGCCAGCAGCAGAAACAGGGACTATAATGAAAAACTGTTTTTT. Translating it yields CASSRNRDYNEKLFF.